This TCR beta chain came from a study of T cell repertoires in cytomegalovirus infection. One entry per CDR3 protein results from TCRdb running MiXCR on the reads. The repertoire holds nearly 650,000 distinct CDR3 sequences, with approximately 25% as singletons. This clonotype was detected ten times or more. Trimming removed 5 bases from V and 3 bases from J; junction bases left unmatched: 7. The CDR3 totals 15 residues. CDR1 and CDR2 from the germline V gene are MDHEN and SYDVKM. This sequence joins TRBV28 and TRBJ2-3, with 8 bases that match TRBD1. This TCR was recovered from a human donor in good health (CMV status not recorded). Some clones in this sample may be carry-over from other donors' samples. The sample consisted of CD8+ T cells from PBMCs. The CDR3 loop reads CASSPGTGWTDTQYF. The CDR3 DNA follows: TGTGCCAGCAGTCCAGGGACAGGTTGGACAGATACGCAGTATTTT.